This entry is about one T cell receptor (beta chain). After removal of 5 bases from V and 5 bases from J, the junction contained 4 bases not matched to a gene. This CDR3 is 13 amino acids long. Germline V gives CDR1 SQVTM, CDR2 ANQGSEA. The data were taken from a study of technical replicates of blood from a few donors. Here immunoSEQ multiplex PCR was the method, and the copy in TCRdb shows in-frame clones only, minus some. The data contain about 85,000 clones, about 94% of them seen just once; the ten biggest clones take up around 0.25%. The sample taken for sequencing was T cells isolated from PBMCs. This TCR was recovered from a human donor in good health. The V gene is TRBV29-1, the J gene TRBJ2-1; 9 bases are a match to TRBD2. The CDR3 nucleotides are TGCAGCGTTTGGACTAGCGTAAACAATGAGCAGTTCTTC. It encodes CSVWTSVNNEQFF.